This T cell receptor (beta chain) was identified in a study of metastatic and nonmetastatic thyroid tumors. Study background: Repertoires of blood and of tissue (tumor or nodule) from malignant and benign thyroid patients were compared.

Thyroid surgery had not been preceded by any treatment in any patient. There are 15 residues in the CDR3. Germline assignment: CDR1 SEHNR and CDR2 FQNEAQ (reference sequence). Losses at the gene ends were 1 base for V and 3 bases for J; bases not matched to a gene: 2. TCRdb ran MiXCR on the PCR reads. This sample has under 25,000 clones, with around a quarter found just once. This sequence was found in a female donor with papillary thyroid cancer or a benign thyroid nodule (not recorded which). Some clones in this sample may be carry-over from other donors' samples. The material sequenced was blood. The chain is built from TRBV7-9 and TRBJ2-7, with TRBD2 matching 11 bases. This chain's CDR3 is CASSLVGTSGYEQYF. CDR3 nucleotides: TGTGCCAGCAGCTTAGTCGGGACTAGCGGCTACGAGCAGTACTTC.